Below, 8 T cell receptor beta chains from the same sample are listed, as sequenced in a study of T cell repertoires in ileal Crohn's disease. Here immunoSEQ multiplex PCR was the method, and the copy in TCRdb shows in-frame clones only, minus some. The table shows around 17,000 clones, with around 60% occurring only once. Sequences were obtained from ileal tissue. These receptors came from an adult with Crohn's disease.

The chain recombines TRBV5-5 with TRBJ2-7, with D tentatively TRBD1 (5 bases). From germline, CDR1 is SGHKS and CDR2 YYEKEE (reference sequence). V lost 0 bases and J lost 2, with 9 bases in between. The CDR3 is 14 amino acids. CDR3: CASSLGQGPYEQYF. The DNA of the CDR3 is TGTGCCAGCAGCTTGGGGCAGGGTCCCTACGAGCAGTACTTC.

This clone is labeled medium-sized. The chain uses TRBV28 and TRBJ1-2; the D is unclear. The CDR3 loop spans 12 amino acids. Germline CDR1 MDHEN, CDR2 SYDVKM. V was clipped by 2 bases and J by 6 bases, with 7 bases between them. Here the CDR3 reads CASSLRLDGYTF. Here the CDR3 DNA reads TGTGCCAGCAGTTTACGACTCGATGGCTACACCTTC.

This clone was observed a single time. The chain uses TRBV19 and TRBJ2-3, with 8 bases aligning to TRBD2. Unmatched junction bases numbered 12, after V lost 2 bases and J lost 11 bases. CDR1 is LNHDA, CDR2 SQIVND, per germline (reference sequence). The CDR3 totals 15 residues. The CDR3 loop reads CASSISGAGEVQQYF. As DNA, the CDR3 is TGTGCCAGTAGTATAAGTGGAGCGGGAGAGGTTCAGCAGTATTTT.

The rearrangement uses TRBV28 and TRBJ2-7, with D unresolved. The CDR3 is made up of 14 amino acids. Trimming took off 9 bases at V and 3 bases at J, with 18 bases between the two ends. Looked up from germline, CDR1 is MDHEN and CDR2 is SYDVKM. The CDR3 loop reads CASLNAGSFYEQYF. The CDR3 DNA follows: TGTGCCAGTTTAAATGCAGGATCCTTCTACGAGCAGTACTTC. Full variable domain (missing parts from reference TRBV28 and TRBJ2-7): DVKVTQSSRYLVKRTGEKVFLECVQDMDHENMFWYRQDPGLGLRLIYFSYDVKMKEKGDIPEGYSVSREKKERFSLILESASTNQTSMYLCASLNAGSFYEQYFGPGTRLTVT.

This clone was seen a handful of times. The V and J genes are TRBV13 and TRBJ1-2; D not resolved. In germline, CDR1 is PRHDT, CDR2 FYEKMQ (reference sequence). V was cut by 0 bases and J by 2 bases, with 4 bases left in between. The CDR3 extends over 13 amino acids. The DNA of the CDR3 is TGTGCCAGCAGCTTAGGACAGAACTATGGCTACACCTTC. It codes for CASSLGQNYGYTF. Looking up the rest from reference TRBV13 and TRBJ1-2 gives the full variable domain: AAGVIQSPRHLIKEKRETATLKCYPIPRHDTVYWYQQGPGQDPQFLISFYEKMQSDKGSIPDRFSAQQFSDYHSELNMSSLELGDSALYFCASSLGQNYGYTFGSGTRLTVV.

V usage is TRBV7-2 and J usage is TRBJ1-1; no reliable D call. CDR1 SGHTA and CDR2 FQGNSA come from the germline V gene. The CDR3 has 13 residues. The V and J ends lost 0 bases and 8 bases respectively, with 10 bases between them. CDR3 amino acids: CASSLAREAEAFF. The DNA of the CDR3 is TGTGCCAGCAGCTTAGCGCGGGAGGCCGAAGCTTTCTTT.

This clone was found a few times. The chain links TRBV7-6 to TRBJ2-1, with D unresolved. Trimming left V 4 bases short and J 7 bases short, with 11 bases between. The germline CDR1 and CDR2 sequences are SGHVS and FNYEAQ. The CDR3 contains 13 residues. CDR3 sequence (DNA): TGTGCCAGCAGCTCCGCCGCTGCGAATGAGCAGTTCTTC. This codes for CASSSAAANEQFF.

The J gene is TRBJ1-4, the V gene TRBV18; D gene ambiguous. V lost 0 bases and J 4 bases, leaving 6 bases between the germline ends. The length of the CDR3 is 14 residues. Germline V CDR1 and CDR2: KGHSH, LQKENI. CDR3 nucleotides: TGTGCCAGCTCACCACCAGGGAGTAATGAAAAACTGTTTTTT. This sequence encodes CASSPPGSNEKLFF.